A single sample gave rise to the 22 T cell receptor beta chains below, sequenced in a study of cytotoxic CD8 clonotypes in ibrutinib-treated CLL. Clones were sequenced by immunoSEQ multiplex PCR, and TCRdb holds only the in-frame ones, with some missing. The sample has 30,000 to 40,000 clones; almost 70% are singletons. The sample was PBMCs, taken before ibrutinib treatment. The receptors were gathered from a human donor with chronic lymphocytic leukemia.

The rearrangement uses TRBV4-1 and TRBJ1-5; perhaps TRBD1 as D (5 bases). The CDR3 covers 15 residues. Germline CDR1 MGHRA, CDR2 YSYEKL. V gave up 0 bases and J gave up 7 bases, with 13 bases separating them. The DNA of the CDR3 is TGCGCCAGCAGCCAAGAAGTCTGGGGCGACCAGCCCCAGCATTTT. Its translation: CASSQEVWGDQPQHF.

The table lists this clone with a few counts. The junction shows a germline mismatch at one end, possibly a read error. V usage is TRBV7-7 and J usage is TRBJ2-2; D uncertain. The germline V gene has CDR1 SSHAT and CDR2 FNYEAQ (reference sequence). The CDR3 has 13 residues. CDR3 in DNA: TGTGCTAGCAGCTTAAAAGTGGCCGGGGAGCTGTTTTTT. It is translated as CASSLKVAGELFF. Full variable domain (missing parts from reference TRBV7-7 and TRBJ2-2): GAGVSQSPRYKVTKRGQDVTLRCDPISSHATLYWYQQALGQGPEFLTYFNYEAQPDKSGLPSDRFSAERPEGSISTLTIQRTEQRDSAMYRCASSLKVAGELFFGEGSRLTVL.

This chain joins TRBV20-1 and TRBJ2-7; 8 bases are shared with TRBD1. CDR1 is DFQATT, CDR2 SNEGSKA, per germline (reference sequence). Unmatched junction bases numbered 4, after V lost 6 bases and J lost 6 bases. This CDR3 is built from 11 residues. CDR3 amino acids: CSAEQGGEQYF. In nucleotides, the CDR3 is TGCAGTGCAGAACAGGGGGGCGAGCAGTACTTC.

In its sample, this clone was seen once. CDR3 protein: CAISGAPGSYNEQFF. The DNA for the CDR3 is TGTGCCATCAGTGGGGCCCCTGGCTCCTACAATGAGCAGTTCTTC. This sequence joins TRBV10-3 and TRBJ2-1; D is unclear. V lost 4 bases, J lost 0 bases, and 10 bases lay in between. This CDR3 contains 15 residues. In germline, CDR1 is ENHRY, CDR2 SYGVKD.

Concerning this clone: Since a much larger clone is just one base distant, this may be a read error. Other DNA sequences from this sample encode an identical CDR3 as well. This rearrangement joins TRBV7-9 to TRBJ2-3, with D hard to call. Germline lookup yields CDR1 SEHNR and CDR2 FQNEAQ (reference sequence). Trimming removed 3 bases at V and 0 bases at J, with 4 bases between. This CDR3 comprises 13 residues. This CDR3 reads CASSLESTDTQYF. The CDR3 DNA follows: TGTGCCAGCAGCTTGGAGAGCACAGATACGCAGTATTTT.

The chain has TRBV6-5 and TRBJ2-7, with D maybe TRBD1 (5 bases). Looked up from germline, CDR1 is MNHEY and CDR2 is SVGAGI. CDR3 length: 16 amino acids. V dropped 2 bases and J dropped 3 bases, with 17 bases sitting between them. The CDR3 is CASSYSEARGGYEQYF. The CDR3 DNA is TGTGCCAGCAGTTACAGTGAGGCTAGGGGCGGCTACGAGCAGTACTTC.

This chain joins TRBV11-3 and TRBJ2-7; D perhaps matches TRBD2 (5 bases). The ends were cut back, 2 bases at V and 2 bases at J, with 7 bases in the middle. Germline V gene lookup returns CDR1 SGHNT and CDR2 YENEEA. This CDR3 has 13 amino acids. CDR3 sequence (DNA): TGTGCCAGCAGCTTACGGGGAGCCTACGAGCAGTACTTC. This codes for CASSLRGAYEQYF.

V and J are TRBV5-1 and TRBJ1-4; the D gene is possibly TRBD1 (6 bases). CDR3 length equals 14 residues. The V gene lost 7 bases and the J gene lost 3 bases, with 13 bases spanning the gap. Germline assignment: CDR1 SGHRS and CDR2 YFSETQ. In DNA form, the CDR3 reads TGCGCCAGCTTTGAAGGGGGTGCTAATGAAAAACTGTTTTTT. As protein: CASFEGGANEKLFF.

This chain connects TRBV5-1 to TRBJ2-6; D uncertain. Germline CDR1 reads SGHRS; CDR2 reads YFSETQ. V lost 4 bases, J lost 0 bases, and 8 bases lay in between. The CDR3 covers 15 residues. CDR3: CASSEQDSGANVLTF. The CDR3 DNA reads TGCGCCAGCAGCGAACAAGACTCTGGGGCCAACGTCCTGACTTTC.

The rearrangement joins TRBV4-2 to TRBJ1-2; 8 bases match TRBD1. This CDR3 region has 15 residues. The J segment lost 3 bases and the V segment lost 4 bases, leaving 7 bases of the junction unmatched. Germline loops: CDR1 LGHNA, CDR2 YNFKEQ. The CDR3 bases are TGTGCCAGCAGCCGATCGGACAGGGAGGACTATGGCTACACCTTC. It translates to CASSRSDREDYGYTF.

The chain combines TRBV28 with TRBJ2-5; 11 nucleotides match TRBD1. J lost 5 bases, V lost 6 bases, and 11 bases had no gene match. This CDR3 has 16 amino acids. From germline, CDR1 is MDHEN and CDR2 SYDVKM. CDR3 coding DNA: TGTGCCAGCAGGCCACCCCGGGGACAGGGGGGCGAGACCCAGTACTTC. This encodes CASRPPRGQGGETQYF.

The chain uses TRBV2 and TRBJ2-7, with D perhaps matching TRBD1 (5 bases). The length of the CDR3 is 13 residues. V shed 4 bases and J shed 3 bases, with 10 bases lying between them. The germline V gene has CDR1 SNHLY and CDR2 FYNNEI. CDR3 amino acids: CASSVQQVYEQYF. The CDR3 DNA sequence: TGTGCCAGCAGTGTCCAACAGGTCTACGAGCAGTACTTC.

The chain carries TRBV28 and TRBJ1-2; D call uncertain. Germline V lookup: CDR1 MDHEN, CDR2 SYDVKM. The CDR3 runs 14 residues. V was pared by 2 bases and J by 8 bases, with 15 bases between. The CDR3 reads CASSLGSWAWGYTF. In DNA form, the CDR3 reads TGTGCCAGCAGTTTAGGCTCATGGGCCTGGGGCTACACCTTC.

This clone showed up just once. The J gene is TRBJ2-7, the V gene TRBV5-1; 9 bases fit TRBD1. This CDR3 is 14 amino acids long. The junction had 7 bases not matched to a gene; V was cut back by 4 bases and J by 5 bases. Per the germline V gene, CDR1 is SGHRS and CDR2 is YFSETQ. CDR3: CASSIKDRGDEQYF. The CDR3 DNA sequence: TGCGCCAGCAGCATAAAGGACAGGGGCGACGAGCAGTACTTC.

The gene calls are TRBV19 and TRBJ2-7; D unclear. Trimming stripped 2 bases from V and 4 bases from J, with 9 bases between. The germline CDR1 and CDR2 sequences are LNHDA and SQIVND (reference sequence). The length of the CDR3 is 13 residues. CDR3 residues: CASSISPTYEQYF. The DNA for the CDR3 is TGTGCCAGTAGTATATCCCCTACGTACGAGCAGTACTTC.

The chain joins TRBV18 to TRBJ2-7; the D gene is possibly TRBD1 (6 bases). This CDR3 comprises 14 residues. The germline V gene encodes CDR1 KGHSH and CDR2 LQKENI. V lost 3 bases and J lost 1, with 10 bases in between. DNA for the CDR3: TGTGCCAGCTCACCCCGGACAGATTCCTACGAGCAGTACTTC. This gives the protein CASSPRTDSYEQYF.

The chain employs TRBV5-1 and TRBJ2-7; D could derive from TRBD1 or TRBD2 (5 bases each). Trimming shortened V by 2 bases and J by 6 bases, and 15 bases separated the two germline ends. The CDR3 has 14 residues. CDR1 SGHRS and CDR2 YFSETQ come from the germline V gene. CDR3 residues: CASSLAARAGEQYF. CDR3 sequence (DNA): TGCGCCAGCAGCTTAGCCGCCAGGGCGGGCGAGCAGTACTTC.

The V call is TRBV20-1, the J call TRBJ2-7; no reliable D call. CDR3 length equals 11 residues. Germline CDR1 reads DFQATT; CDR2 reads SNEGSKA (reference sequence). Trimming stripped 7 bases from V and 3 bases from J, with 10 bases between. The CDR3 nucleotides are TGCAGTGAACAAGGCGGCTACGAGCAGTACTTC. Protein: CSEQGGYEQYF.

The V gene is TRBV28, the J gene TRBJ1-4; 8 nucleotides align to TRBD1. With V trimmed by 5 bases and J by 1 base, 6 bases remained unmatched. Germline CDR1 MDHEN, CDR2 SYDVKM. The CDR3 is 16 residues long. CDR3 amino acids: CASSPVGQGTNEKLFF. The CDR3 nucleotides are TGTGCCAGCAGTCCCGTAGGACAGGGAACTAATGAAAAACTGTTTTTT.

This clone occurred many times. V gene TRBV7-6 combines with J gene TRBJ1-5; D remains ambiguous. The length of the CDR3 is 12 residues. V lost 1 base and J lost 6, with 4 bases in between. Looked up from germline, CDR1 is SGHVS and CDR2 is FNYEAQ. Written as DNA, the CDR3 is TGTGCCAGCAGCTTAGTATGTCAGCCCCAGCATTTT. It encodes CASSLVCQPQHF.

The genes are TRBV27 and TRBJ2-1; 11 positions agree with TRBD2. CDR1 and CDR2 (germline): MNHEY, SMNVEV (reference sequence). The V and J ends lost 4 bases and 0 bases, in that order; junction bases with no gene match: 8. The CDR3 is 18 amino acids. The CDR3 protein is CASSSRTSGSSSYNEQFF. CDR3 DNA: TGTGCCAGCAGTTCCCGGACTAGCGGGTCGAGCTCCTACAATGAGCAGTTCTTC.

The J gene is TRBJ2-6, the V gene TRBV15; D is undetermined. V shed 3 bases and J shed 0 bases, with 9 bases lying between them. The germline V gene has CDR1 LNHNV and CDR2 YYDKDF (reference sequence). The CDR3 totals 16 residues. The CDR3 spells CATSSAESSGANVLTF. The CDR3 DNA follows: TGTGCCACCAGCAGTGCAGAGAGCTCTGGGGCCAACGTCCTGACTTTC. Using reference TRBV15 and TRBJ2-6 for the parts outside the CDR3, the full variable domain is DAMVIQNPRYQVTQFGKPVTLSCSQTLNHNVMYWYQQKSSQAPKLLFHYYDKDFNNEADTPDNFQSRRPNTSFCFLDIRSPGLGDTAMYLCATSSAESSGANVLTFGAGSRLTVL.